This TCR beta chain was identified during a study of T cells in Graves' hyperthyroidism and ophthalmopathy. RNA transcripts provided the source from which TCR beta CDR3 regions were amplified. TCR CDR3 regions were first amplified by RT-PCR with HTBI primers. TCRdb itself ran the multiplex PCR reads through MiXCR, one entry per CDR3 protein. This sample yields about 290,000 distinct CDR3 sequences, of which roughly 17% are seen a single time; around 34% belongs to the top ten. V shed 8 bases and J shed 4 bases, with 15 bases lying between them. The CDR3 is made up of 14 amino acids. Germline V gives CDR1 MDHEN, CDR2 SYDVKM.

Input material: blood. The TCR originated in a man aged 25-45 years with Graves' hyperthyroidism. The rearrangement links TRBV28 to TRBJ2-1; D may be TRBD2 (5 bases). CDR3 residues: CASANRGFYNEQFF. The CDR3 coding sequence is TGTGCCAGCGCAAACAGAGGGTTTTACAATGAGCAGTTCTTC.